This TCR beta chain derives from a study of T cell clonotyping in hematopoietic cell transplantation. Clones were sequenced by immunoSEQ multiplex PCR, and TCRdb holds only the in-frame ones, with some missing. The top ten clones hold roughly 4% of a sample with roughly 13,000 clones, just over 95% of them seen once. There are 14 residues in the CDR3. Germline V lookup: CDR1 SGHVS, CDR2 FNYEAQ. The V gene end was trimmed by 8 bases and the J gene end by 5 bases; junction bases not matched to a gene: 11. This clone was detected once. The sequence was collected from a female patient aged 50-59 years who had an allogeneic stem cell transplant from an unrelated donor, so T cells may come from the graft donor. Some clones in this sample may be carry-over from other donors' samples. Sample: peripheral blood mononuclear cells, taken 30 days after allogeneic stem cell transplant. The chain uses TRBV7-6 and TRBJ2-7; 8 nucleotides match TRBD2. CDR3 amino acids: CASRGRGGRDEQYF. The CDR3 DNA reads TGTGCCAGCCGCGGACGGGGGGGTAGGGACGAGCAGTACTTC.